The clone carrying this TCR beta chain was seen only a few times. The data are from a study of early T cells in non-severe SARS-CoV-2 infection. Study details: Sequencing input comprised bulk RNA from unsorted whole blood; chain pairing was not available.

The germline V and J ends were trimmed by 4 bases and 9 bases, with 9 bases remaining between them. CDR1 and CDR2 (germline): SGHAT, FQNNGV. The CDR3 has 11 amino acids. Using its own MiXCR run on the 5' RACE reads, TCRdb lists one record per CDR3 protein. The sample includes some 41,000 distinct CDR3 sequences, 23% of them seen just once. The sample was whole blood, taken at baseline. The genes are TRBV11-2 and TRBJ2-5; D is uncertain. The clonotype comes from an adult who was a healthcare worker with PCR-confirmed SARS-CoV-2 infection or an uninfected control (not recorded which). The CDR3 protein is CASSYSRAQYF. DNA of the CDR3: TGTGCCAGCAGCTACAGCCGGGCCCAGTACTTC.